Described below is a single TCR beta chain sequence and its context. The antigen is undetermined. This CDR3 spans 16 amino acids. The germline gives CDR1 SGHNT, CDR2 YYREEE (reference sequence). The V and J ends lost 0 bases and 2 bases respectively, with 13 bases between them. This sample was included in a study of shared clonotypes between healthy human individuals. Study-level findings and limits: Across subsets, estimated richness was generally greater for naive than for memory populations.

Several immunoSEQ plates received, in even portions, the genomic DNA of each subset. TCRdb's table, derived via immunoSEQ multiplex PCR, lists solely in-frame clones and lacks some. Of roughly 2,500,000 clones in the sample, approximately 93% are singletons; the top ten hold 0.36%. The sample consisted of naive CD4+ T cells from PBMCs. Described subset: CD45RA+ positively selected. The TCR originated in a man between 18 and 29 years old in good health. Some clones in this sample may be carry-over from other donors' samples. The chain links TRBV5-4 to TRBJ2-3; TRBD1 might be the D (6 bases). Here the CDR3 DNA reads TGTGCCAGCAGCTTGGCCAGGGGAAAACCCACAGATACGCAGTATTTT. Translated, it gives CASSLARGKPTDTQYF.